This record looks at one T cell receptor (beta chain) sequence and its context. This clone was counted a single time. Which antigen it targets is not known. No quality values exist for individual bases; no much larger clone is one base distant. The source of the sample is a study of T cell changes during pregnancy in multiple sclerosis (dated by TCRdb to between 2018 and 2021). For context, the study as a whole: In women with multiple sclerosis, the researchers looked at how the T cell repertoire shifted as pregnancy progressed.

The library was generated by the immunoSEQ multiplex PCR assay. Not all clones reach the TCRdb copy of this immuneACCESS table, which keeps in-frame sequences only. Checked studies attribute under half of the gap to unresolved V genes and leave the rest unexplained. This sample has tens of thousands of clones in its table, and around nine tenths of those were observed once. The biggest ten clones account for 0.45% to 0.55% of the sample. The receptor was isolated from a female donor with multiple sclerosis, enrolled in a pregnancy study. The specimen was CD4+ T cells from peripheral blood mononuclear cells, collected in the second trimester of pregnancy.

The bases read TGTGCCAGCAGTCAACCAGGGGTTGGCCAAGAGACCCAGTACTTC. The resulting protein is CASSQPGVGQETQYF. The rearrangement joined TRBV6-1 to TRBJ2-5; TRBD1 is a weak D gene call, 6 bases matching. Sequences MNHNS (CDR1) and SASEGT (CDR2) are obtained from the germline V gene. The junction shows trimming of 5 bases on V and 1 base on J, plus 14 bases between the germline ends. There are 15 amino acids in the CDR3, from cysteine to phenylalanine inclusive. CDR3 DNA is the only sequence kept; it has 45 bases, read in frame from the first base.